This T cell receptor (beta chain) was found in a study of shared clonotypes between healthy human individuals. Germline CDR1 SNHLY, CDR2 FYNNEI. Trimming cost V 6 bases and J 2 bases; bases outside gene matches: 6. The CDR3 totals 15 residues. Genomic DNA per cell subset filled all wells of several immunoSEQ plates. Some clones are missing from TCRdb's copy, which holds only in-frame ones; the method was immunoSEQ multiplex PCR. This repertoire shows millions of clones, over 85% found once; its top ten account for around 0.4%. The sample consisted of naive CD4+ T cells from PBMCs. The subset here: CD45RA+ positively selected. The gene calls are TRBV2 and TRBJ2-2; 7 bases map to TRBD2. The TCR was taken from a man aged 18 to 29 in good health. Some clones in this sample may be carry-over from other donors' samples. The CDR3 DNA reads TGTGCCAGCAGCGAGACTAGCTTTAACACCGGGGAGCTGTTTTTT. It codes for CASSETSFNTGELFF. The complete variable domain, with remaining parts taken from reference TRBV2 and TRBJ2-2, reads EPEVTQTPSHQVTQMGQEVILRCVPISNHLYFYWYRQILGQKVEFLVSFYNNEISEKSEIFDDQFSVERPDGSNFTLKIRSTKLEDSAMYFCASSETSFNTGELFFGEGSRLTVL.